This TCR beta chain was identified during a study of cytomegalovirus exposure and HLA in healthy donors. As for the study in general: From HLA-typed donors, an early data release held approximately 85 million unique TCRs.

The primer mix had 60 Vbeta and 13 Jbeta primers. TCRdb's table, derived via immunoSEQ multiplex PCR, lists solely in-frame clones and lacks some. The data hold more than 100,000 clones, with more than 60% observed a single time. In its sample, this clone was seen a few times. The antigen is unknown. Findings of the study overall: In an earlier analysis, most TCR beta V segments were productive about 87% or about 30% of the time. The study designated 150 or so TCR beta chains cytomegalovirus-associated. Researchers reported from a later analysis that most CMV-associated TCR beta chains appeared HLA-restricted.

The sequencing input was PBMCs. The TCR comes from a man aged 35 to 55 in good health and CMV-seropositive.

CDR3 residues: CASSTIGADTQYF. The CDR3 bases are TGTGCCAGCTCGACTATAGGCGCAGATACGCAGTATTTT. The chain employs TRBV18 and TRBJ2-3, with a weak D call TRBD2 (5 bases). The V and J ends lost 6 bases and 4 bases respectively, with 11 bases between them. Germline assignment: CDR1 KGHSH and CDR2 LQKENI. CDR3 length: 13 residues.